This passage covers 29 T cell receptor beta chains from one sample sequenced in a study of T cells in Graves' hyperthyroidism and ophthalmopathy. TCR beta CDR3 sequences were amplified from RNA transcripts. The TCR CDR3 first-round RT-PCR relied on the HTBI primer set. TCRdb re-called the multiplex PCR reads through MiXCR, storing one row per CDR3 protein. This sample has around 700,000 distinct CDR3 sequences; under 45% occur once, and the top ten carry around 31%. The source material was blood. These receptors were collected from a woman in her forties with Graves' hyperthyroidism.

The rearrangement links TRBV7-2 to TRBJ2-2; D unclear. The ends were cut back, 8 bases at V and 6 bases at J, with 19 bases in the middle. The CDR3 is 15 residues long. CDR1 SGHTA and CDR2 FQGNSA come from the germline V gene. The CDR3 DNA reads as TGTGCCAGCGCCCTGTGGGGTAGCTTTTCCGGGGAGCTGTTTTTT. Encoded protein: CASALWGSFSGELFF.

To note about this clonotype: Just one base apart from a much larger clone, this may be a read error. CDR3 protein: CASSIGQGSDYTF. CDR3 DNA sequence: TGTGCCAGTAGTATAGGCCAGGGTTCTGACTACACCTTC. V and J are TRBV19 and TRBJ1-2; D may be TRBD1 (5 bases). V was cut by 1 base and J by 10 bases, with 13 bases left in between. Germline CDR1 is LNHDA and CDR2 is SQIVND (reference sequence). The CDR3 spans 13 residues.

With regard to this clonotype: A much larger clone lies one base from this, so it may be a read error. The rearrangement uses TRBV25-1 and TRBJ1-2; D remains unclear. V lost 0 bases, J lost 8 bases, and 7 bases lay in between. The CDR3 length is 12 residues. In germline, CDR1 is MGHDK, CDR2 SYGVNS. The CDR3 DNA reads TGTGCCAGCAGTGAATATAACCGGGGCTACACCTTC. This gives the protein CASSEYNRGYTF.

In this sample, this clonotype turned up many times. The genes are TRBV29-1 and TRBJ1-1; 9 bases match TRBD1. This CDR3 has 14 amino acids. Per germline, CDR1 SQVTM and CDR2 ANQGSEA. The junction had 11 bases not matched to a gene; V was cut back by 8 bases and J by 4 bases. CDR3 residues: CSTLTGGAGTEAFF. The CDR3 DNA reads TGCAGCACACTTACAGGGGGCGCGGGCACTGAAGCTTTCTTT.

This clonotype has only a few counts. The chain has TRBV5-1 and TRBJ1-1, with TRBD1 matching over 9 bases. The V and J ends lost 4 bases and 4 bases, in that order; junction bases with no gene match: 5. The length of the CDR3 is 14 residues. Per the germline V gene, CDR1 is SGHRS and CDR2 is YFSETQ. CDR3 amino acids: CASSRGQGFTEAFF. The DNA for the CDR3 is TGCGCCAGCAGCCGGGGACAGGGTTTCACTGAAGCTTTCTTT.

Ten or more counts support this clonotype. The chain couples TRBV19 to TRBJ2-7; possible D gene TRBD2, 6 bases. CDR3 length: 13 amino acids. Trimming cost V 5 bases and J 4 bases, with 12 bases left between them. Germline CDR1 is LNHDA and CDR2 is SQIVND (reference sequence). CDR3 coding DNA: TGTGCCAGTAGTCCCTCGGGGGATTACGAGCAGTACTTC. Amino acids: CASSPSGDYEQYF.

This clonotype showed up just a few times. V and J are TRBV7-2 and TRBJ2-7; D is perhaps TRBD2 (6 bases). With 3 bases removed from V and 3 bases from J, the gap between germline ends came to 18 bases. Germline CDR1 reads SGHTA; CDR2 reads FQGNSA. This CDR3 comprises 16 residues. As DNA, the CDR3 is TGTGCCAGCAGCTTTTCAAGGCACGGGGGACTCTACGAGCAGTACTTC. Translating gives CASSFSRHGGLYEQYF.

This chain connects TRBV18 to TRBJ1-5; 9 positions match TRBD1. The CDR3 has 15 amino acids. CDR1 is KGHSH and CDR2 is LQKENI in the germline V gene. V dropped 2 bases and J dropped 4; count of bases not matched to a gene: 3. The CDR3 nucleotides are TGTGCCAGCTCACCAGGGGACAGGGAGAATCAGCCCCAGCATTTT. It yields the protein CASSPGDRENQPQHF.

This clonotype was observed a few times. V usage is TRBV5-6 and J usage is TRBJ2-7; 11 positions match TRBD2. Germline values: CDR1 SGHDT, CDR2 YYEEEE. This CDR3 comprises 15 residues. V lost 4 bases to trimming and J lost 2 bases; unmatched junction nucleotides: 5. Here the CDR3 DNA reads TGTGCCAGCAGCGGAACTAGCGGGGGTACCTACGAGCAGTACTTC. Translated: CASSGTSGGTYEQYF.

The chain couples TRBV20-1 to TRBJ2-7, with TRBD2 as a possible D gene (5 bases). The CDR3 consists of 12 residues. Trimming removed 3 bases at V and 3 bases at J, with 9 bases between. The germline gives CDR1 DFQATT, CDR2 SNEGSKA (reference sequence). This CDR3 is CSASYGIYEQYF. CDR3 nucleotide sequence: TGCAGTGCTAGTTACGGGATCTACGAGCAGTACTTC.

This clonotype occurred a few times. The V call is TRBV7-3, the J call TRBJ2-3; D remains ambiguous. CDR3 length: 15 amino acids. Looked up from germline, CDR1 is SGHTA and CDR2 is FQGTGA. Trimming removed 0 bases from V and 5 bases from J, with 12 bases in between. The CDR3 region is CASSLTPRLGDTQYF. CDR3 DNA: TGTGCCAGCAGCTTAACCCCGCGGCTAGGAGATACGCAGTATTTT.

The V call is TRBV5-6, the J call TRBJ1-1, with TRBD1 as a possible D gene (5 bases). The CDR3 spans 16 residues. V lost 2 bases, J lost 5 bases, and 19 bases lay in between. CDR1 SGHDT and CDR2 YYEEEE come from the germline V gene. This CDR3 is CASSFPFVGTRTEAFF. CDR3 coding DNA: TGTGCCAGCAGCTTCCCTTTTGTGGGGACCCGGACTGAAGCTTTCTTT.

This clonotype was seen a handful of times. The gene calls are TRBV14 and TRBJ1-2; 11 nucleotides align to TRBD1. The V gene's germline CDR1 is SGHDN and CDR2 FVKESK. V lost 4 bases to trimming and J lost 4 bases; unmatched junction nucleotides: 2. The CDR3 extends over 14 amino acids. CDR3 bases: TGTGCCAGCAGCCGGACAGGGGGCTTCTATGGCTACACCTTC. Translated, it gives CASSRTGGFYGYTF.

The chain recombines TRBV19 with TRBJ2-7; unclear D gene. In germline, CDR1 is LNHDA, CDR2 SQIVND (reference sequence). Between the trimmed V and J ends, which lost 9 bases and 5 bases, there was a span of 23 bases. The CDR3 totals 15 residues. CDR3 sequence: CASSLSLGSVDEQYF. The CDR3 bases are TGTGCCAGCAGTTTATCTTTGGGATCGGTAGACGAGCAGTACTTC.

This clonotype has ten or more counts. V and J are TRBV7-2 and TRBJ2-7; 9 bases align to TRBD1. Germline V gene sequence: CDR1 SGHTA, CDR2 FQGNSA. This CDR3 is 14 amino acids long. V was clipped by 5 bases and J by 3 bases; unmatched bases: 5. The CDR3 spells CASSPRDRDYEQYF. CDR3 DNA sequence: TGTGCCAGCAGCCCGCGGGACAGGGACTACGAGCAGTACTTC.

The CDR3 DNA is TGTGCCAGCAGCTCCCCGAGGACTAGCGGGGGGAGAGTCTACGAGCAGTACTTC. Protein: CASSSPRTSGGRVYEQYF. This chain uses TRBV7-2 with TRBJ2-7; 14 positions match TRBD2. The CDR3 contains 18 residues. V lost 4 bases and J lost 3; bases outside the gene matches: 11. Looked up from germline, CDR1 is SGHTA and CDR2 is FQGNSA.

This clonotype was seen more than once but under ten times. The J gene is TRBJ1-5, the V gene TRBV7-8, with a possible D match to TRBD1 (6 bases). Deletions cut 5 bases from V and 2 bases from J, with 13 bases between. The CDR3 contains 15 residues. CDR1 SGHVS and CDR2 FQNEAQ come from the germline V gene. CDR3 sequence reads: CASSAGRTGNQPQHF. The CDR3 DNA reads TGTGCCAGCAGCGCGGGACGGACAGGCAATCAGCCCCAGCATTTT.

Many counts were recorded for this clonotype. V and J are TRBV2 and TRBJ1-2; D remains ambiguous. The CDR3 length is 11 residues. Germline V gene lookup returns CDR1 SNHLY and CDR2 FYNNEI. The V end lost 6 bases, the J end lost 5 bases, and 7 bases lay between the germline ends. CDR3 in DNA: TGTGCCAGCAGGGAGTCGTATGGCTACACCTTC. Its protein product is CASRESYGYTF.

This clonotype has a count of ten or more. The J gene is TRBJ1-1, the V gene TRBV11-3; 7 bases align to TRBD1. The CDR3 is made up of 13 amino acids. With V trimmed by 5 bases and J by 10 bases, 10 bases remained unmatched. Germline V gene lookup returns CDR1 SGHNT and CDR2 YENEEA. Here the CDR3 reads CASSRPTGVGAFF. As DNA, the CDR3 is TGTGCCAGCAGCCGTCCAACAGGGGTTGGAGCTTTCTTT.

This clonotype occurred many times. The CDR3 here is CASSSTGLTQYF. CDR3 bases: TGTGCCAGCAGTTCGACAGGGTTGACCCAGTACTTC. The chain recombines TRBV12-3 or TRBV12-4 with TRBJ2-5, with 7 bases lining up with TRBD1. This CDR3 is built from 12 residues. The junction had 3 bases not matched to a gene; V was cut back by 4 bases and J by 7 bases.

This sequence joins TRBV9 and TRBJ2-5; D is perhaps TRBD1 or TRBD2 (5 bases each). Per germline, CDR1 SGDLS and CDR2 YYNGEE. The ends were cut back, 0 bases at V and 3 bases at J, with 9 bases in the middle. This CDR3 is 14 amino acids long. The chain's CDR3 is CASSVGGIEETQYF. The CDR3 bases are TGTGCCAGCAGCGTAGGGGGGATAGAAGAGACCCAGTACTTC.

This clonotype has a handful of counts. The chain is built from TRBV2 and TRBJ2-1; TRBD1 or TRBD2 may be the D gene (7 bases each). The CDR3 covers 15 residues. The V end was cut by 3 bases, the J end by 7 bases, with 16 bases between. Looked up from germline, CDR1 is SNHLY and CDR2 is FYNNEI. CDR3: CASSDPRQGGNEQFF. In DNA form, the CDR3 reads TGTGCCAGCAGTGATCCTAGACAGGGAGGGAATGAGCAGTTCTTC.

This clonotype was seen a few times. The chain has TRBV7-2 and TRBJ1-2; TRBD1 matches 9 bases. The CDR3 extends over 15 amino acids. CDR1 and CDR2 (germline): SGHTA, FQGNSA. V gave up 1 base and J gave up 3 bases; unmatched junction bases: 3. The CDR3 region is CASSLVRTGDYGYTF. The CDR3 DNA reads TGTGCCAGCAGCTTAGTTCGGACAGGGGACTATGGCTACACCTTC.

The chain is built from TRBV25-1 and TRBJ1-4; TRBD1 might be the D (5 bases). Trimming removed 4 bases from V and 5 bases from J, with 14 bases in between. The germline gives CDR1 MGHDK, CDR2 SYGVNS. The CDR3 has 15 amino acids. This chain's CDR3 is CASSARKGPNEKLFF. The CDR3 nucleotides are TGTGCCAGCAGTGCTCGTAAGGGGCCCAATGAAAAACTGTTTTTT.

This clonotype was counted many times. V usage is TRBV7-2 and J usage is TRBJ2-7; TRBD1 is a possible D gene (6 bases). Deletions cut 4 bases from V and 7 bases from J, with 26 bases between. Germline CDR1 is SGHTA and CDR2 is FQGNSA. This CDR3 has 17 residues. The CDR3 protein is CASSSGGAGVQRGEQYF. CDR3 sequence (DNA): TGTGCCAGCAGCTCCGGTGGGGCCGGGGTTCAGAGGGGGGAGCAGTACTTC.

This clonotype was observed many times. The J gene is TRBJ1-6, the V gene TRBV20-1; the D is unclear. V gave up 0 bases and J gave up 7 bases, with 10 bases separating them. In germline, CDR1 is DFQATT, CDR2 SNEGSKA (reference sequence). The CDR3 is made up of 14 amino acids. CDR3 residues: CSARERGGNSPLHF. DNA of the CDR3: TGCAGTGCTAGAGAGCGAGGCGGGAATTCACCCCTCCACTTT.

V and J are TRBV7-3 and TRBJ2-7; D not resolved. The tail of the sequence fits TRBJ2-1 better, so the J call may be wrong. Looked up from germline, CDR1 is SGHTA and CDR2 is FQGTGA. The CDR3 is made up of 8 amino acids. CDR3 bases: TGTGCCAGGAGGGAGCAGTTCTTC. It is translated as CARREQFF.

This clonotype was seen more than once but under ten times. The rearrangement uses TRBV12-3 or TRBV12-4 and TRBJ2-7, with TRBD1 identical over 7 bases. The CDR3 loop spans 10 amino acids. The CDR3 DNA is TGTGCTAGGGGGCGCTACGAGCAGTACTTC. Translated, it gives CARGRYEQYF.

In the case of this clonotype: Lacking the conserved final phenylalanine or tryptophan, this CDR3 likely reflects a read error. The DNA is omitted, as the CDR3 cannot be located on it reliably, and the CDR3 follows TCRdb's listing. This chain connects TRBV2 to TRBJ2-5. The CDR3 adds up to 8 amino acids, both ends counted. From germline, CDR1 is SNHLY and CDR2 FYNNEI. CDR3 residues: CASSRQDY.